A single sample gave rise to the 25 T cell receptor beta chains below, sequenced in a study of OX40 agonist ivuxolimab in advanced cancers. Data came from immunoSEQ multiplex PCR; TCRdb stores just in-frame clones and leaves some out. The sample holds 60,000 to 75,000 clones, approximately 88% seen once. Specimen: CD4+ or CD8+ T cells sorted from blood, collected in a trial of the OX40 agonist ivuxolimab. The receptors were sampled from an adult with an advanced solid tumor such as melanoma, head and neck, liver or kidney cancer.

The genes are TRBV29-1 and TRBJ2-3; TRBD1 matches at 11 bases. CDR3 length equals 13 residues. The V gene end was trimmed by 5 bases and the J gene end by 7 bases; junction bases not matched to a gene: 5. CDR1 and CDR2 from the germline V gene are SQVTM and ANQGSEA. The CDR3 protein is CSVRTGGEHTQYF. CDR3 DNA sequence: TGCAGCGTTAGGACAGGGGGCGAACATACGCAGTATTTT.

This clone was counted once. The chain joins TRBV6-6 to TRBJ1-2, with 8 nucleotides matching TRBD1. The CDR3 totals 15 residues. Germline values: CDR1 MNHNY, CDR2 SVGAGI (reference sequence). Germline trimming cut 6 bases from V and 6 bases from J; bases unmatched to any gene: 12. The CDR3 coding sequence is TGTGCCAGCAGGACCATGGACAGGGCAACAGATGGCTACACCTTC. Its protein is CASRTMDRATDGYTF.

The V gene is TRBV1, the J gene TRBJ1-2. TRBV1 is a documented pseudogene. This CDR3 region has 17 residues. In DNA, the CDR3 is TGCACCAGCAGTGAACACACATTTCGGTACGTCGACTATGGCTACACCTTC. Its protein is CTSSEHTFRYVDYGYTF.

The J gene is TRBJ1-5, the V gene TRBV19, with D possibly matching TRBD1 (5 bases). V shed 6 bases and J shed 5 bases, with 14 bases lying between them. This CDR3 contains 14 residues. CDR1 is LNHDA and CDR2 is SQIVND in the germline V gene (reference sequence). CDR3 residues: CASSGGGRYQPQHF. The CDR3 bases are TGTGCCAGTAGCGGGGGGGGGAGATATCAGCCCCAGCATTTT.

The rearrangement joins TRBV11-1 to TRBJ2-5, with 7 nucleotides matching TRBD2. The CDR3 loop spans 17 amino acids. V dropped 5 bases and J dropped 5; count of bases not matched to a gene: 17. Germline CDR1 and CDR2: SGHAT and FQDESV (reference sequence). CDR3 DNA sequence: TGTGCCAGCAGCCCCGGACTAGGGGCGGGGGTTGGCGAGACCCAGTACTTC. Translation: CASSPGLGAGVGETQYF. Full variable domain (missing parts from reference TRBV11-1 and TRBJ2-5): EAEVAQSPRYKITEKSQAVAFWCDPISGHATLYWYRQILGQGPELLVQFQDESVVDDSQLPKDRFSAERLKGVDSTLKIQPAELGDSAMYLCASSPGLGAGVGETQYFGPGTRLLVL.

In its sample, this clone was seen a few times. CDR3 sequence: CASSQSDRPLGPLHF. CDR3 DNA sequence: TGCGCCAGCAGCCAATCGGACAGGCCCCTGGGACCCCTCCACTTT. The chain couples TRBV4-1 to TRBJ1-6; 7 bases fit TRBD1. In germline, CDR1 is MGHRA, CDR2 YSYEKL. J was trimmed by 12 bases and V by 2 bases; bases with no gene match: 10. This CDR3 contains 15 residues.

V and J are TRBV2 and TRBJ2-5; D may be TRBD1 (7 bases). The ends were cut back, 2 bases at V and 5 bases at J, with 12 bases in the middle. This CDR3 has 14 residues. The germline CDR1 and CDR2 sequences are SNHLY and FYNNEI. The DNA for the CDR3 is TGTGCCAGCAGTGAATCAGGGGGGCCCGAGACCCAGTACTTC. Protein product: CASSESGGPETQYF. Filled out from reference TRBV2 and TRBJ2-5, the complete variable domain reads EPEVTQTPSHQVTQMGQEVILRCVPISNHLYFYWYRQILGQKVEFLVSFYNNEISEKSEIFDDQFSVERPDGSNFTLKIRSTKLEDSAMYFCASSESGGPETQYFGPGTRLLVL.

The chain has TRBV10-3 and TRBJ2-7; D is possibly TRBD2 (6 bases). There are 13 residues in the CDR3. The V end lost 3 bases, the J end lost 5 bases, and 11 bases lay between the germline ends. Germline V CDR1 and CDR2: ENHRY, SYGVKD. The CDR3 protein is CAISERLDDEQYF. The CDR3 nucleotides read TGTGCCATCAGTGAAAGACTAGACGACGAGCAGTACTTC.

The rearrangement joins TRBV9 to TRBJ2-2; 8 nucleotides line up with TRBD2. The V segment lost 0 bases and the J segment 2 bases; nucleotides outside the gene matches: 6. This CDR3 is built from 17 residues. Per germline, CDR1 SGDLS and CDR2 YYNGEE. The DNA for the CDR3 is TGTGCCAGCAGCGTAGCTTCGGGGGGGCCAAACACCGGGGAGCTGTTTTTT. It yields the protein CASSVASGGPNTGELFF.

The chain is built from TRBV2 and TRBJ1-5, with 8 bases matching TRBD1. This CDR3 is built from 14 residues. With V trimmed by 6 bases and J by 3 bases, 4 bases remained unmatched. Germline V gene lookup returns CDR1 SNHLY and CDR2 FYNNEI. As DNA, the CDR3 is TGTGCCAGCAGGCCGGGACAGGTCAATCAGCCCCAGCATTTT. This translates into CASRPGQVNQPQHF.

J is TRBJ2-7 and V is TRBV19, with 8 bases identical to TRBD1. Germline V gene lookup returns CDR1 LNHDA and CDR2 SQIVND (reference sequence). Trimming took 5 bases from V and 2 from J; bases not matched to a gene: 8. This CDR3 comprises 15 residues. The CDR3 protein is CASSFPGQAPYEQYF. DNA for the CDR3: TGTGCCAGTAGTTTTCCGGGACAGGCCCCCTACGAGCAGTACTTC.

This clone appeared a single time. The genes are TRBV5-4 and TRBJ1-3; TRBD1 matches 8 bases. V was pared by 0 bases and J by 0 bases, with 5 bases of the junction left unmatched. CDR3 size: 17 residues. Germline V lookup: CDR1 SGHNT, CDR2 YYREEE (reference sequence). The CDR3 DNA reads TGTGCCAGCAGCTTGGATACAGGGGGTATCTCTGGAAACACCATATATTTT. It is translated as CASSLDTGGISGNTIYF. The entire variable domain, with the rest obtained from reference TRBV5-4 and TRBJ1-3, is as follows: ETGVTQSPTHLIKTRGQQVTLRCSSQSGHNTVSWYQQALGQGPQFIFQYYREEENGRGNFPPRFSGLQFPNYSSELNVNALELDDSALYLCASSLDTGGISGNTIYFGEGSWLTVV.

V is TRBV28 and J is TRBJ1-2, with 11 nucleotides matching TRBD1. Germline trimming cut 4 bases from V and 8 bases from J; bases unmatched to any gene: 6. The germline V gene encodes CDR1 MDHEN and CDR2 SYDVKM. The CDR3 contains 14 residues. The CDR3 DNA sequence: TGTGCCAGCAGTTCCCCGGGACAGGGGGACGGCTACACCTTC. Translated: CASSSPGQGDGYTF.

The CDR3 nucleotides are TGTGCCAGCAGCCAAGGATGGTCCCGGACAGTAGTTAGCACAGATACGCAGTATTTT. This gives the protein CASSQGWSRTVVSTDTQYF. This chain uses TRBV4-2 with TRBJ2-3, with D possibly TRBD1 on 6 matching bases. The germline V gene encodes CDR1 LGHNA and CDR2 YNFKEQ. V gave up 1 base and J gave up 0 bases, with 20 bases separating them. The CDR3 covers 19 residues.

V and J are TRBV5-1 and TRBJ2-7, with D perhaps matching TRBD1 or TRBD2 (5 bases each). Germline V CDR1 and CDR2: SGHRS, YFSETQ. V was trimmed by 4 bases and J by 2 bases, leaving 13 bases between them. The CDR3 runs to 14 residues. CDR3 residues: CASSPRGDPYEQYF. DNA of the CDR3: TGCGCCAGCAGCCCAAGGGGAGACCCCTACGAGCAGTACTTC. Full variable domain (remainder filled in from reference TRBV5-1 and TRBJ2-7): KAGVTQTPRYLIKTRGQQVTLSCSPISGHRSVSWYQQTPGQGLQFLFEYFSETQRNKGNFPGRFSGRQFSNSRSEMNVSTLELGDSALYLCASSPRGDPYEQYFGPGTRLTVT.

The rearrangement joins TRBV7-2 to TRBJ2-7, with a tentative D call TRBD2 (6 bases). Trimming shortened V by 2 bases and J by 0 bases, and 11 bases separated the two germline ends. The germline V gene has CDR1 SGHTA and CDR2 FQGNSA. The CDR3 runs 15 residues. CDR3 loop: CASSLSGTGSYEQYF. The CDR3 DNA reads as TGTGCCAGCAGCTTATCCGGGACTGGCTCCTACGAGCAGTACTTC.

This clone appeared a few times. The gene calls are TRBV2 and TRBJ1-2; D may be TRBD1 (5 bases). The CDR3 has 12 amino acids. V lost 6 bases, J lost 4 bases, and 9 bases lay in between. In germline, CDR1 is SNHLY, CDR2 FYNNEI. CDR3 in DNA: TGTGCCAGCAGGGCACAGGCCTATGGCTACACCTTC. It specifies CASRAQAYGYTF.

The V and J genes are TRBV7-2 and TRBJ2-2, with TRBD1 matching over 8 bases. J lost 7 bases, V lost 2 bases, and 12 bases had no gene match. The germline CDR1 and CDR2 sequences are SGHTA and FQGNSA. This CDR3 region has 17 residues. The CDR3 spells CASSLMTGVVLIGELFF. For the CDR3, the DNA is TGTGCCAGCAGCTTAATGACAGGGGTTGTTTTGATCGGGGAGCTGTTTTTT.

Here the CDR3 reads CASSLAFEQYF. The DNA for the CDR3 is TGTGCCAGCAGCTTGGCTTTTGAGCAGTACTTC. The V gene is TRBV6-5, the J gene TRBJ2-7; D call uncertain. The CDR3 is 11 residues long. Per germline, CDR1 MNHEY and CDR2 SVGAGI. The V end was cut by 6 bases, the J end by 7 bases, with 10 bases between.

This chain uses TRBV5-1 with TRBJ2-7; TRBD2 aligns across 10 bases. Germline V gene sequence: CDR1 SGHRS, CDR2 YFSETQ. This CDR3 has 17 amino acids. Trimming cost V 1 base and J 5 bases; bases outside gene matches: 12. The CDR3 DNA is TGCGCCAGCAGCTTGTTGGCTAGCGGGAGAATCGATGACGAGCAGTACTTC. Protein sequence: CASSLLASGRIDDEQYF.

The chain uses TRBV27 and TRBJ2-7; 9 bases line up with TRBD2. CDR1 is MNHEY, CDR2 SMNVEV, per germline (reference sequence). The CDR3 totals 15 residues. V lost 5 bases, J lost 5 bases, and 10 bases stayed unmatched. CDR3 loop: CASSPLGAGGHEQYF. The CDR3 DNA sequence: TGTGCCAGCAGTCCCCTGGGAGCGGGAGGCCACGAGCAGTACTTC.

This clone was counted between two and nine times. The CDR3 bases are TGTGCTAGTGGTCCGTGGGGGAACACTGAAGCTTTCTTT. Protein sequence: CASGPWGNTEAFF. The chain carries TRBV12-5 and TRBJ1-1, with unresolved D. Trimming took off 5 bases at V and 1 base at J, with 8 bases between the two ends. Germline CDR1 is LGHNT and CDR2 is FRNRAP. The CDR3 loop spans 13 amino acids.

The CDR3 loop is CASSTTSGANVLTF. CDR3 nucleotide sequence: TGCGCCAGCAGCACAACTTCTGGGGCCAACGTCCTGACTTTC. The V and J genes are TRBV4-3 and TRBJ2-6; D gene unclear. Germline CDR1 reads LGHNA; CDR2 reads YSLEER. The CDR3 extends over 14 amino acids. Trimming pared 5 bases from V and 1 base from J, leaving 6 bases between.

CDR3 sequence: CSASYEQFF. The CDR3 DNA reads as TGCAGTGCTAGTTATGAGCAGTTCTTC. The chain carries TRBV20-1 and TRBJ2-1; no clear D. Germline V gene lookup returns CDR1 DFQATT and CDR2 SNEGSKA (reference sequence). This CDR3 is built from 9 residues. Deletions cut 3 bases from V and 8 bases from J, with 2 bases between.

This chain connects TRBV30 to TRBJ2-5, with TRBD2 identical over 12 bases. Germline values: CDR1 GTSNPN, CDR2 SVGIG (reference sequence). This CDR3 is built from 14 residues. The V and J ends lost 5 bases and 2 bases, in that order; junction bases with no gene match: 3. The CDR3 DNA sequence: TGTGCCTGGTGGACTAGCGGGGAACAAGAGACCCAGTACTTC. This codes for CAWWTSGEQETQYF. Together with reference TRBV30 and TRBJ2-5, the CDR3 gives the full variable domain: SQTIHQWPATLVQPVGSPLSLECTVEGTSNPNLYWYRQAAGRGLQLLFYSVGIGQISSEVPQNLSASRPQDRQFILSSKKLLLSDSGFYLCAWWTSGEQETQYFGPGTRLLVL.